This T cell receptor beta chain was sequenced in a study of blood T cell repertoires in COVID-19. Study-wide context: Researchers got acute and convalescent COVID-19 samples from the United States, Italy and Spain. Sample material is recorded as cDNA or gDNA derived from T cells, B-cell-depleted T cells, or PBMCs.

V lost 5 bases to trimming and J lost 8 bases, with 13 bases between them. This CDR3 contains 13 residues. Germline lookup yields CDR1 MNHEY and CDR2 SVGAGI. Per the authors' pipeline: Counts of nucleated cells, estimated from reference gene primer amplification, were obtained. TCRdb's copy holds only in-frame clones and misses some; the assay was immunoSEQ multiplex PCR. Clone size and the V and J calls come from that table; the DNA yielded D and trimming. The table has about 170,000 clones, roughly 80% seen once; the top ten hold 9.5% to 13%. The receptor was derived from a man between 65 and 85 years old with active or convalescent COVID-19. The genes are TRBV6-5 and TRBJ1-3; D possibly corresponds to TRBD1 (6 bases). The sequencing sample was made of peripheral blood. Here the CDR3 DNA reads TGTGCCAGCAGTCCGGACAGAACCTACACCATATATTTT. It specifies CASSPDRTYTIYF.